The rows below give T cell receptor beta chains drawn from one sample of a study of OX40 agonist ivuxolimab in advanced cancers. Sequenced by immunoSEQ multiplex PCR; TCRdb stores in-frame clones only, minus some. Of about 60,000 clones in the sample, approximately 86% were seen once. This specimen was CD4+ or CD8+ T cells sorted from blood, taken in a trial of the OX40 agonist ivuxolimab. These receptors originate from an adult with an advanced solid tumor such as melanoma, head and neck, liver or kidney cancer. Both conserved end residues are trimmed from each CDR3. Fields, in order: D gene, V gene, J gene, CDR3 protein. The D gene is left open where the match is weak.

>.|TRBV4-1|TRBJ1-1
ASSQDLFLQVNTEAF
>.|TRBV5-1|TRBJ2-5
ASSQQGRETQY
>TRBD2|TRBV27|TRBJ2-1
ASSLSSGGNVNEQF
>.|TRBV9|TRBJ1-2
ASSSSLSSLQRKDNGYT
>.|TRBV9|TRBJ1-1
ASSDGFNTEAF
>.|TRBV4-1|TRBJ1-6
ASSQDLIVNSPLH
>.|TRBV7-3|TRBJ1-1
ASSLGTEAF
>.|TRBV5-4|TRBJ2-7
ASSSQYEQY
>TRBD1|TRBV7-9|TRBJ2-7
ASSLGTGAGFEQY
>.|TRBV5-1|TRBJ1-1
ASSVEGSDTEAF
>.|TRBV6-5|TRBJ2-3
ASSYEFGGGTDTQY
>.|TRBV28|TRBJ2-1
ASRGTSYYNEQF
>.|TRBV29-1|TRBJ1-2
SVIDGGYT
>TRBD1|TRBV6-6|TRBJ1-2
ASSYVQGGTDYGYT
>.|TRBV9|TRBJ1-1
ASSPGTEAF
>TRBD2|TRBV5-3|TRBJ2-3
ARRLRGGTDTQY
>.|TRBV4-3|.
ASSQGLTGNYEQY
>.|TRBV7-6|TRBJ2-2
ASSLGGSAGELF
>TRBD1|TRBV10-1|TRBJ1-1
ASSESGQGEENTEAF
>TRBD1|TRBV28|TRBJ1-1
VIRGLMNTEAF
>.|TRBV11-2|.
ASSTWGATYEQY
>.|TRBV6-5|TRBJ1-2
ASSYREGPMGYGYT